The 25 T cell receptor beta chains given below trace back to one sample, sequenced in a study of T cell responses to AZD1222 COVID-19 vaccine. The protocol was immunoSEQ multiplex PCR, while the TCRdb copy is restricted to in-frame clones and leaves out a portion. The repertoire holds some 170,000 clones, with more than 80% as singletons. Material: peripheral blood, obtained on day 0 of AZD1222 vaccination. These receptors were taken from an adult in good health.

This clone was counted between two and nine times. This chain links TRBV29-1 with TRBJ2-3; no clear D gene. Trimming stripped 4 bases from V and 0 bases from J, with 8 bases between. Per germline, CDR1 SQVTM and CDR2 ANQGSEA. The CDR3 runs 13 residues. The CDR3 DNA sequence: TGCAGCGTTGTTAGGCAGAGCACAGATACGCAGTATTTT. As protein: CSVVRQSTDTQYF.

This sequence joins TRBV5-4 and TRBJ1-1, with a weak D call TRBD1 (6 bases). CDR1 is SGHNT, CDR2 YYREEE, per germline (reference sequence). This CDR3 region has 15 residues. V was cut by 1 base and J by 0 bases, with 10 bases left in between. CDR3 in amino acids: CASSLLGALNTEAFF. CDR3 nucleotides: TGTGCCAGCAGCTTGTTGGGGGCCCTGAACACTGAAGCTTTCTTT.

The chain is built from TRBV19 and TRBJ2-7, with TRBD1 identical over 8 bases. The CDR3 runs 14 residues. The J segment lost 3 bases and the V segment lost 3 bases, leaving 4 bases of the junction unmatched. Germline lookup yields CDR1 LNHDA and CDR2 SQIVND (reference sequence). DNA for the CDR3: TGTGCCAGTAGTATCCGGGACAGGAACTACGAGCAGTACTTC. Its protein product is CASSIRDRNYEQYF. The whole variable domain, filled in from reference TRBV19 and TRBJ2-7, reads DGGITQSPKYLFRKEGQNVTLSCEQNLNHDAMYWYRQDPGQGLRLIYYSQIVNDFQKGDIAEGYSVSREKKESFPLTVTSAQKNPTAFYLCASSIRDRNYEQYFGPGTRLTVT.

This rearrangement joins TRBV11-2 to TRBJ1-1; D remains ambiguous. V was cut by 5 bases and J by 2 bases, with 9 bases left in between. Germline V gene sequence: CDR1 SGHAT, CDR2 FQNNGV. This CDR3 contains 13 residues. The DNA of the CDR3 is TGTGCCAGCAGCCCGGGATTAAACACTGAAGCTTTCTTT. Translating it yields CASSPGLNTEAFF.

The chain joins TRBV7-9 to TRBJ1-1; D possibly corresponds to TRBD1 (6 bases). CDR3 size: 14 residues. The V end was cut by 7 bases, the J end by 7 bases, with 19 bases between. Germline values: CDR1 SEHNR, CDR2 FQNEAQ (reference sequence). The CDR3 protein is CASNKGTISVEAFF. In DNA, the CDR3 is TGTGCCAGCAATAAGGGGACAATCTCGGTTGAAGCTTTCTTT.

The CDR3 DNA sequence: TGTGCCAGCAGTTTAACAGGGACGGACACTGAAGCTTTCTTT. Amino acids: CASSLTGTDTEAFF. The J gene is TRBJ1-1, the V gene TRBV27; D possibly corresponds to TRBD1 (6 bases). This CDR3 region has 14 residues. Germline V gene sequence: CDR1 MNHEY, CDR2 SMNVEV (reference sequence). The V end lost 2 bases, the J end lost 3 bases, and 10 bases lay between the germline ends.

J is TRBJ2-3 and V is TRBV27; D possibly matches TRBD1 or TRBD2 (5 bases each). The V end lost 7 bases, the J end lost 2 bases, and 13 bases lay between the germline ends. CDR1 and CDR2 from the germline V gene are MNHEY and SMNVEV (reference sequence). The CDR3 consists of 14 residues. DNA of the CDR3: TGTGCCAGCACGAGGGGCTTACACACAGATACGCAGTATTTT. The encoded protein is CASTRGLHTDTQYF.

The rearrangement joins TRBV6-2 or TRBV6-3 to TRBJ2-2; no reliable D call. The CDR3 has 13 amino acids. Trimming shortened V by 4 bases and J by 2 bases, and 5 bases separated the two germline ends. CDR1 and CDR2 from the germline V gene are MNHEY and SVGEGT. The CDR3 reads CASSLTNTGELFF. DNA of the CDR3: TGTGCCAGCAGTTTGACTAACACCGGGGAGCTGTTTTTT.

The genes are TRBV6-5 and TRBJ1-6; possible D gene TRBD1, 5 bases. Germline CDR1 reads MNHEY; CDR2 reads SVGAGI. The CDR3 has 12 amino acids. Trimming stripped 6 bases from V and 7 bases from J, with 7 bases between. CDR3 loop: CASRGGNSPLHF. CDR3 nucleotide sequence: TGTGCCAGCAGGGGGGGGAATTCACCCCTCCACTTT.

The sample holds one count of this clone. J is TRBJ1-2 and V is TRBV24-1; D gene uncertain. The CDR3 sequence is 12 residues long. Germline loops: CDR1 KGHDR, CDR2 SFDVKD. V was cut by 6 bases and J by 8 bases, with 12 bases left in between. CDR3 region: CATSRGTDGYTF. The CDR3 DNA sequence: TGTGCCACCAGTCGCGGCACAGACGGCTACACCTTC.

The chain links TRBV7-9 to TRBJ1-1; tentatively, D is TRBD1 (5 bases). The CDR3 contains 14 residues. The V gene lost 4 bases and the J gene lost 4 bases, with 13 bases spanning the gap. The V gene's germline CDR1 is SEHNR and CDR2 FQNEAQ (reference sequence). The CDR3 region has the DNA TGTGCCAGCAGCTGGGGCCGGGTGGGCACTGAAGCTTTCTTT. This translates into CASSWGRVGTEAFF. Looking up the rest from reference TRBV7-9 and TRBJ1-1 gives the full variable domain: DTGVSQNPRHKITKRGQNVTFRCDPISEHNRLYWYRQTLGQGPEFLTYFQNEAQLEKSRLLSDRFSAERPKGSFSTLEIQRTEQGDSAMYLCASSWGRVGTEAFFGQGTRLTVV.

This clone was recorded only once. The chain recombines TRBV7-8 with TRBJ1-1; possible D gene TRBD1, 5 bases. Germline V gene sequence: CDR1 SGHVS, CDR2 FQNEAQ. V was clipped by 3 bases and J by 1 base, with 6 bases between them. The CDR3 covers 13 residues. DNA for the CDR3: TGTGCCAGCAGCTTTGGGACGAACACTGAAGCTTTCTTT. Its translation: CASSFGTNTEAFF.

This chain uses TRBV3-1 (or the pseudogene TRBV3-2) with TRBJ2-7; 7 bases line up with TRBD2. The CDR3 consists of 14 residues. Germline CDR1 is LGHDT and CDR2 is YNNKEL (reference sequence). V shed 10 bases and J 2 bases; nucleotides not matched to a gene: 11. CDR3 in amino acids: CATTLGTNTYEQYF. Written as DNA, the CDR3 is TGTGCCACCACTCTAGGGACTAACACCTACGAGCAGTACTTC.

J is TRBJ1-1 and V is TRBV3-1 (or the pseudogene TRBV3-2), with 10 positions matching TRBD1. Germline V gives CDR1 LGHDT, CDR2 YNNKEL (reference sequence). The CDR3 runs 15 residues. Losses at the gene ends were 3 bases for V and 2 bases for J; bases not matched to a gene: 3. CDR3 nucleotides: TGTGCCAGCAGCCACCGGGACAGGGGTAACACTGAAGCTTTCTTT. Its protein product is CASSHRDRGNTEAFF.

V is TRBV10-3 and J is TRBJ2-7; possible D gene TRBD1, 6 bases. V dropped 8 bases and J dropped 1 base, with 9 bases sitting between them. Germline CDR1 ENHRY, CDR2 SYGVKD. The CDR3 covers 12 residues. CDR3 bases: TGTGCCATCGAGGGGGAGTCCTACGAGCAGTACTTC. This translates into CAIEGESYEQYF.

CDR3 sequence reads: CASSLWGLDQPQHF. As DNA, the CDR3 is TGTGCCAGCAGCTTGTGGGGGCTTGATCAGCCCCAGCATTTT. The chain links TRBV5-6 to TRBJ1-5; D possibly corresponds to TRBD1 (6 bases). The CDR3 is 14 amino acids. Germline V gene sequence: CDR1 SGHDT, CDR2 YYEEEE. The V and J ends lost 1 base and 5 bases respectively, with 10 bases between them.

The chain has TRBV11-2 and TRBJ2-1; D is unresolved. In germline, CDR1 is SGHAT, CDR2 FQNNGV. The CDR3 loop spans 13 amino acids. V was clipped by 2 bases and J by 8 bases, with 10 bases between them. The DNA of the CDR3 is TGTGCCAGCAGCTTACGGCTAGGCGATGAGCAGTTCTTC. Amino acids: CASSLRLGDEQFF.

In the case of this clone: The junction departs from germline at one end; a sequencing error may be responsible. The chain employs TRBV12-3 or TRBV12-4 and TRBJ1-4, with 10 bases matching TRBD1. The CDR3 contains 12 residues. CDR3 amino acids: CASSPTGTGEIF. DNA for the CDR3: TGTGCCAGCAGTCCCACCGGGACAGGGGAAATTTTT.

V is TRBV7-8 and J is TRBJ2-5, with 7 nucleotides matching TRBD2. Trimming cost V 5 bases and J 4 bases; bases outside gene matches: 13. The CDR3 sequence is 16 residues long. Germline loops: CDR1 SGHVS, CDR2 FQNEAQ. The CDR3 reads CASSPSGGSEVETQYF. The DNA for the CDR3 is TGTGCCAGCAGCCCTAGTGGCGGGAGTGAGGTAGAGACCCAGTACTTC. Combining the CDR3 with reference TRBV7-8 and TRBJ2-5 gives the whole variable domain GAGVSQSPRYKVAKRGQDVALRCDPISGHVSLFWYQQALGQGPEFLTYFQNEAQLDKSGLPSDRFFAERPEGSVSTLKIQRTQQEDSAVYLCASSPSGGSEVETQYFGPGTRLLVL.

J is TRBJ2-1 and V is TRBV21-1; TRBD2, the table's D call, was not compared with the DNA. TRBV21-1 is a pseudogene. The CDR3 is made up of 15 amino acids. CDR3 in DNA: TGTGCCAGCATGGGGGCGGGAGGGCCATCCAATGAGCAGTTCTTC. Amino acids: CASMGAGGPSNEQFF.

The gene calls are TRBV10-2 and TRBJ2-3, with 14 positions matching TRBD2. There are 16 residues in the CDR3. Per germline, CDR1 WSHSY and CDR2 SAAADI. The junction had 5 bases not matched to a gene; V was cut back by 7 bases and J by 2 bases. The CDR3 sequence is CASIRLAGGDTDTQYF. The CDR3, as DNA: TGCGCCAGCATTAGACTAGCGGGAGGGGACACAGATACGCAGTATTTT.

J is TRBJ1-2 and V is TRBV18; D remains ambiguous. The germline gives CDR1 KGHSH, CDR2 LQKENI. The V end was cut by 1 base, the J end by 4 bases, with 13 bases between. CDR3 size: 15 residues. DNA for the CDR3: TGTGCCAGCTCACCACAGAACAGCGTCCCCTATGGCTACACCTTC. Translation: CASSPQNSVPYGYTF.

This chain joins TRBV3-1 (or the pseudogene TRBV3-2) and TRBJ1-6; no clear D gene. CDR1 LGHDT and CDR2 YNNKEL come from the germline V gene (reference sequence). V lost 4 bases to trimming and J lost 5 bases, with 15 bases between them. There are 16 residues in the CDR3. The CDR3 DNA is TGTGCCAGCAGCCCGCTGAGGATCGTAAATAATTCACCCCTCCACTTT. Protein product: CASSPLRIVNNSPLHF.

The chain is built from TRBV30 and TRBJ1-2; D not resolved. This CDR3 has 15 amino acids. Trimming stripped 3 bases from V and 8 bases from J, with 22 bases between. CDR1 is GTSNPN, CDR2 SVGIG, per germline (reference sequence). The chain's CDR3 is CAWSPQWGGPRGYTF. Written as DNA, the CDR3 is TGTGCCTGGAGCCCACAGTGGGGAGGTCCCAGGGGCTACACCTTC.

This rearrangement joins TRBV5-6 to TRBJ1-6; D not certain. Trimming removed 4 bases at V and 5 bases at J, with 16 bases between. This CDR3 has 16 amino acids. CDR1 is SGHDT and CDR2 is YYEEEE in the germline V gene. CDR3 sequence (DNA): TGTGCCAGCAGCGATGATGCGTATTGGCATAATTCACCCCTCCACTTT. Translated, it gives CASSDDAYWHNSPLHF.